This T cell receptor (beta chain) comes out of a study of blood T cells in healthy people across ages. PCR was performed a second time for roughly 7 to 11 cycles using a sample-barcoded 5' primer and a J-beta primer mix. The template-switch adaptor, which had 12 random nucleotides, put a tag on each cDNA molecule. TCRdb ran MiXCR on the 5' RACE reads and lists one entry per CDR3 protein. The table includes some 1.5 million distinct CDR3 sequences, 28% detected once. Germline CDR1 LGHNA, CDR2 YSLEER. The CDR3 consists of 16 residues. The ends were cut back, 0 bases at V and 8 bases at J, with 17 bases in the middle.

The chain combines TRBV4-3 with TRBJ2-1; D might be TRBD2 (6 bases). This receptor was taken from a woman aged 25 to 39 in good health. Sequencing was carried out using blood. CDR3 amino acids: CASSQEARGGGDEQFF. As DNA, the CDR3 is TGCGCCAGCAGCCAAGAGGCACGGGGAGGAGGGGATGAGCAGTTCTTC.